A selection of T cell receptor beta chains follows, all from one sample in a study of cytomegalovirus exposure and HLA in healthy donors. Libraries were prepared by immunoSEQ multiplex PCR; TCRdb keeps only in-frame clonotypes and omits some of them. Found here are about 360,000 clones, roughly 89% of them singletons; the top ten hold 0.83%. Sequenced material: PBMCs. These receptors were taken from a woman younger than 30 in good health and CMV-seronegative. The CDR3 runs from the conserved cysteine through the conserved F or W. D genes are given only for firm matches. Some rows have no size entry. The others give once, few or many, or a class for an expanded clone.

TRBJ2-3 | NA | TRBV2 | TRBD2 | TGTGCCAGCAGGGACCGTCTAGCGGGGGGGCAAGATACGCAGTATTTT | CASRDRLAGGQDTQYF
TRBJ2-2 | NA | TRBV28 | NA | TGTGCCAGCAGTTTAATCGGCGGGGAGCTGTTTTTT | CASSLIGGELFF
TRBJ1-1 | NA | TRBV13 | NA | TGTGCCAGCAGCTACCTACAGGGGAACACTGAAGCTTTCTTT | CASSYLQGNTEAFF
TRBJ1-2 | few | TRBV28 | NA | TGTGCCAGCATACCTGCCAGTGACTATGGCTACACCTTC | CASIPASDYGYTF
TRBJ2-5 | NA | TRBV30 | TRBD1 | TGTGCCTGGGATTGGACAGGGGCTCCCCAAGAGACCCAGTACTTC | CAWDWTGAPQETQYF
TRBJ1-6 | NA | TRBV28 | TRBD1 | TGTGCCAGCAGTTTGACAGGGGTTAATTCACCCCTCCACTTT | CASSLTGVNSPLHF
TRBJ2-3 | once | TRBV6-6 | TRBD2 | TGTGCCAGCAATGGAGCGGGGTCGCCGGATACGCAGTATTTT | CASNGAGSPDTQYF
TRBJ1-1 | NA | TRBV6-1 | NA | TGTGCCAGCAAAACCGACAGACGGGCTTTCTTT | CASKTDRRAFF
TRBJ1-5 | NA | TRBV4-1 | TRBD1 | TGCGCCAGCAGCCAAGATACAGGGGAGAATCAGCCCCAGCATTTT | CASSQDTGENQPQHF
TRBJ1-1 | NA | TRBV11-3 | NA | TGTGCCAGCAGCTCCGGGGGGTCGAGCACTGAAGCTTTCTTT | CASSSGGSSTEAFF
TRBJ2-7 | NA | TRBV5-1 | TRBD1 | TGCGCCAGCAGCTTGGAAGGACAGGGGGCTCACGAGCAGTACTTC | CASSLEGQGAHEQYF
TRBJ1-2 | NA | TRBV5-1 | NA | TGCGCCAGCAGCCCAGTCGAGGGGGTTGGCTACACCTTC | CASSPVEGVGYTF
TRBJ2-2 | NA | TRBV9 | TRBD2 | TGTGCCAGCAGTCTTAGACTAGCACCCGGGGAGCTGTTTTTT | CASSLRLAPGELFF
TRBJ2-5 | few | TRBV7-2 | TRBD1 | TGTGCCAGCAGTCCCGACAGGGGGACCCAGTACTTC | CASSPDRGTQYF
TRBJ1-4 | NA | TRBV5-4 | NA | TGTGCCAGCAGCTTGGCAGGACTACCGAATGAAAAACTGTTTTTT | CASSLAGLPNEKLFF
TRBJ2-1 | NA | TRBV28 | TRBD2 | TGTGCCAGCAATAGCGGGGTGGGATACAATGAGCAGTTCTTC | CASNSGVGYNEQFF
TRBJ1-1 | NA | TRBV18 | TRBD1 | TGTGCCAGCTCAAGACAGGGGGCGTTTCCTGAAGCTTTCTTT | CASSRQGAFPEAFF
TRBJ1-1 | once | TRBV7-6 | TRBD1 | TGTGCCAGCAGACGAGACAGGGGAAACACTGAAGCTTTCTTT | CASRRDRGNTEAFF
TRBJ1-3 | few | TRBV7-8 | TRBD1 | TGTGCCAGCAGCCGGACAGGGGAGGTAGCTGGAAACACCATATATTTT | CASSRTGEVAGNTIYF
TRBJ2-7 | NA | TRBV28 | NA | TGTGCCAGCAGTTTTTTGCGGGAATGGGCCTACGAGCAGTACTTC | CASSFLREWAYEQYF
TRBJ1-4 | NA | TRBV30 | NA | TGTGCCTGGAGCCCCGCAGGAGGGCTAAGGGAAAAACTGTTTTTT | CAWSPAGGLREKLFF
TRBJ2-4 | NA | TRBV28 | NA | TGTGCCAGCAGTCCCTTTGCGGTCTCGGTCAAAAACATTCAGTACTTC | CASSPFAVSVKNIQYF